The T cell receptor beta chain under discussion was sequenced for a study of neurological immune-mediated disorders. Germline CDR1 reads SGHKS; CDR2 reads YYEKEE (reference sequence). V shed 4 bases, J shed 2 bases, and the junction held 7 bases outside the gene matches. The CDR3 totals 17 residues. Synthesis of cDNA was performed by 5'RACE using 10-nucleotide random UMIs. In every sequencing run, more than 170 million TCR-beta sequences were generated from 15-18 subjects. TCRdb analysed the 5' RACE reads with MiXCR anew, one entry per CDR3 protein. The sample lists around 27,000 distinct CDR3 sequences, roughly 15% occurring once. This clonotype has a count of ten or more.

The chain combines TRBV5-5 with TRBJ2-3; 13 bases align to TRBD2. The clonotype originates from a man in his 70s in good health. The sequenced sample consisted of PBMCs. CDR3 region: CASSLGLAGALTDTQYF. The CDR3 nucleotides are TGTGCCAGCAGCCTTGGACTAGCGGGGGCCCTCACAGATACGCAGTATTTT.